Listed here is a single TCR beta chain. MiXCR, run by TCRdb on the RT-PCR reads, gives a single entry per CDR3 protein. The repertoire holds about 620,000 distinct CDR3 sequences, with approximately 10% as singletons. The sample belongs to a study of response to subunit inactivated influenza vaccine. Trimming removed 2 bases from V and 2 bases from J; junction bases left unmatched: 15. The CDR3 consists of 19 residues. Germline CDR1 SGHAT, CDR2 FQDESV (reference sequence). These records were also assigned to another study, of T cells expressing NK-cell markers. Per that paper: As the method of synthesis, 5'RACE template switching with UMIs yielded TCR beta cDNA. The authors derived TCR beta repertoires from sorted CD3+CD56+NKG2C+, CD3+CD56+NKG2C- and CD3+CD56-NKG2C+ T cells. Of eight sequenced donors, seven were HCMV-seropositive and one HCMV-seronegative.

The material was PBMCs from blood, obtained on the day of vaccination. This receptor was taken from a man aged 50-60 years who received an inactivated influenza vaccine. The J gene is TRBJ2-1, the V gene TRBV11-1; 7 nucleotides match TRBD2. The CDR3 is CASSLSFLRRRGTYNEQFF. The CDR3 DNA follows: TGTGCCAGCAGCTTATCGTTTTTACGTCGGCGGGGGACCTACAATGAGCAGTTCTTC.